This passage covers 15 T cell receptor beta chains from one sample sequenced in a study of blood T cell repertoires in COVID-19. Sequenced by immunoSEQ multiplex PCR; TCRdb stores in-frame clones only, minus some. The sample contains 250,000 or so clones, 89% of which appear only once. The sequenced sample consisted of peripheral blood. Every receptor here comes from a woman in her forties who had recovered from COVID-19.

The count of this clone is one. The genes are TRBV5-1 and TRBJ1-1; 8 nucleotides match TRBD1. The germline V gene encodes CDR1 SGHRS and CDR2 YFSETQ. The CDR3 spans 15 residues. J was trimmed by 1 base and V by 3 bases; bases with no gene match: 5. Written as DNA, the CDR3 is TGCGCCAGCAGCTGGGGGGACAGGCAGAACACTGAAGCTTTCTTT. Protein sequence: CASSWGDRQNTEAFF.

The genes are TRBV29-1 and TRBJ1-1; TRBD1 matches 9 bases. The CDR3 covers 13 residues. In germline, CDR1 is SQVTM, CDR2 ANQGSEA. V lost 7 bases and J lost 1; bases outside the gene matches: 4. CDR3 in DNA: TGCAGCGGGGGGACAGGGTCGAACACTGAAGCTTTCTTT. Translation: CSGGTGSNTEAFF.

This rearrangement joins TRBV30 to TRBJ2-3, with TRBD2 matching 10 bases. This CDR3 comprises 18 residues. Unmatched junction bases numbered 22, after V lost 1 base and J lost 12 bases. CDR1 and CDR2 (germline): GTSNPN, SVGIG (reference sequence). The CDR3, as DNA: TGTGCCTGGAGTGGACAGGGGTCTAGCGGGAGATCTTGGTCGCTTCAGTATTTT. As protein: CAWSGQGSSGRSWSLQYF.

The V and J genes are TRBV18 and TRBJ1-2; 9 bases fit TRBD1. The CDR3 runs to 15 residues. Germline V CDR1 and CDR2: KGHSH, LQKENI. The V segment lost 3 bases and the J segment 0 bases; nucleotides outside the gene matches: 2. CDR3: CASSPGQGANYGYTF. The CDR3 DNA sequence: TGTGCCAGCTCACCGGGACAGGGAGCTAACTATGGCTACACCTTC.

The V and J genes are TRBV6-1 and TRBJ1-1; no firm D call. The V end lost 2 bases, the J end lost 1 base, and 11 bases lay between the germline ends. Germline assignment: CDR1 MNHNS and CDR2 SASEGT. The CDR3 is 15 amino acids. The CDR3 DNA follows: TGTGCCAGCAGTGAAAGGCCCTCAGGGAACACTGAAGCTTTCTTT. Its translation: CASSERPSGNTEAFF.

The V call is TRBV5-6, the J call TRBJ2-1, with TRBD2 identical over 7 bases. In germline, CDR1 is SGHDT, CDR2 YYEEEE. The trim removed 4 bases at V and 4 bases at J, leaving 5 bases unmatched. CDR3 length: 14 amino acids. For the CDR3, the DNA is TGTGCCAGCAGCCGCCCCGGGGGGTACAATGAGCAGTTCTTC. Translating gives CASSRPGGYNEQFF.

The chain employs TRBV9 and TRBJ2-1; TRBD2 might be the D (5 bases). The CDR3 runs to 16 residues. The germline V gene encodes CDR1 SGDLS and CDR2 YYNGEE. The germline V and J ends were trimmed by 4 bases and 0 bases, with 14 bases remaining between them. In nucleotides, the CDR3 is TGTGCCAGCAGCACCACGGACTCGAGCTCCTACAATGAGCAGTTCTTC. It yields the protein CASSTTDSSSYNEQFF.

The chain joins TRBV19 to TRBJ1-1, with D uncertain. The germline V and J ends were trimmed by 7 bases and 1 base, with 13 bases remaining between them. This CDR3 contains 14 residues. In germline, CDR1 is LNHDA, CDR2 SQIVND (reference sequence). In DNA form, the CDR3 reads TGTGCCAGTATTGAGCCACGGTGGAACACTGAAGCTTTCTTT. Translated: CASIEPRWNTEAFF.

This chain uses TRBV5-1 with TRBJ1-4; unclear D gene. Trimming shortened V by 3 bases and J by 6 bases, and 15 bases separated the two germline ends. The CDR3 totals 15 residues. Per the germline V gene, CDR1 is SGHRS and CDR2 is YFSETQ. The chain's CDR3 is CASSSNTGEDEKLFF. As DNA, the CDR3 is TGCGCCAGCAGCTCAAATACCGGGGAGGATGAAAAACTGTTTTTT.

This chain joins TRBV15 and TRBJ2-1; 8 positions match TRBD2. Germline V CDR1 and CDR2: LNHNV, YYDKDF (reference sequence). V shed 4 bases, J shed 7 bases, and the junction held 6 bases outside the gene matches. This CDR3 contains 14 residues. The CDR3 bases are TGTGCCACCAGCACGGGACTAGATTCTAATGAGCAGTTCTTC. It specifies CATSTGLDSNEQFF.

The count of this clone is one. V gene TRBV19 combines with J gene TRBJ1-4; D perhaps matches TRBD1 (5 bases). Looked up from germline, CDR1 is LNHDA and CDR2 is SQIVND (reference sequence). This CDR3 is 14 amino acids long. The ends were cut back, 4 bases at V and 3 bases at J, with 9 bases in the middle. The CDR3 DNA is TGTGCCAGTAGTACCCGACAGCCTAATGAAAAACTGTTTTTT. Amino acid sequence: CASSTRQPNEKLFF.

The chain uses TRBV9 and TRBJ2-7; 10 bases align to TRBD2. CDR1 SGDLS and CDR2 YYNGEE come from the germline V gene. This CDR3 comprises 17 residues. V shed 0 bases and J 6 bases; nucleotides not matched to a gene: 12. CDR3 region: CASSVARLSGRDGEQYF. Written as DNA, the CDR3 is TGTGCCAGCAGCGTAGCCAGGCTCAGCGGGAGGGATGGCGAGCAGTACTTC.

This rearrangement joins TRBV5-4 to TRBJ2-7, with 9 positions matching TRBD2. The CDR3 covers 16 residues. Unmatched junction bases numbered 6, after V lost 0 bases and J lost 2 bases. Germline assignment: CDR1 SGHNT and CDR2 YYREEE (reference sequence). The CDR3 DNA is TGTGCCAGCAGCTTGGCCGGGTCTAGCGGGACCTACGAGCAGTACTTC. As protein: CASSLAGSSGTYEQYF.

The chain combines TRBV5-4 with TRBJ2-3; 7 bases map to TRBD2. The length of the CDR3 is 16 residues. The germline V gene encodes CDR1 SGHNT and CDR2 YYREEE (reference sequence). Trimming cost V 4 bases and J 8 bases; bases outside gene matches: 16. The CDR3 DNA reads as TGTGCCAGCAGCCAAGCCCGAACTAGCGACATAGCTACGCAGTATTTT. It translates to CASSQARTSDIATQYF.

The chain combines TRBV28 with TRBJ2-2; 10 bases match TRBD2. Germline V gives CDR1 MDHEN, CDR2 SYDVKM. V lost 1 base, J lost 7 bases, and 9 bases stayed unmatched. The CDR3 covers 17 residues. CDR3 sequence reads: CASSLFGLAGAIGELFF. The CDR3, as DNA: TGTGCCAGCAGTTTATTTGGGCTAGCGGGAGCCATCGGGGAGCTGTTTTTT.